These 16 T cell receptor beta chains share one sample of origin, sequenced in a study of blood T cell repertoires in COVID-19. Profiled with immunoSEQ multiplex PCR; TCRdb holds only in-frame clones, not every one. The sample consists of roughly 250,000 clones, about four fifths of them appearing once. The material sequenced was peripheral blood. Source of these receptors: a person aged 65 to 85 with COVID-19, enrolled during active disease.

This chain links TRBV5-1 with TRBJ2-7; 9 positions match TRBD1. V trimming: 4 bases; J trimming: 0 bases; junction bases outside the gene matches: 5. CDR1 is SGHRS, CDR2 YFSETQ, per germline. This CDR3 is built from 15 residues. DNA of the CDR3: TGCGCCAGCAGCCGAGACAGGGGGAGCTCCTACGAGCAGTACTTC. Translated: CASSRDRGSSYEQYF.

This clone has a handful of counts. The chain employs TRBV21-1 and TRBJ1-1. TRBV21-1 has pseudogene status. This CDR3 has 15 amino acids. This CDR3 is CASRRRDSTNTEAFF. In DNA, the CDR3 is TGTGCCAGCAGGCGGCGCGACTCTACTAACACTGAAGCTTTCTTT.

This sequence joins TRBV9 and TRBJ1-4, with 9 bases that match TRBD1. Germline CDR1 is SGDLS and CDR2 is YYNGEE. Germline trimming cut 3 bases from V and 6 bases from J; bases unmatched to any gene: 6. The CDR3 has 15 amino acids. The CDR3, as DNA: TGTGCCAGCAGCGCCGGGACAGGGTTGGATGAAAAACTGTTTTTT. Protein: CASSAGTGLDEKLFF.

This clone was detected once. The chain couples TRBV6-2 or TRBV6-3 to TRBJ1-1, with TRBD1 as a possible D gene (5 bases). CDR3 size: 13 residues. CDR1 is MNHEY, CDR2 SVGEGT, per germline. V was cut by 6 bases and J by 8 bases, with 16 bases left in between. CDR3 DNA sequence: TGTGCCAGCAGCCACGGGACTGATGTGGAAGCTTTCTTT. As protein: CASSHGTDVEAFF.

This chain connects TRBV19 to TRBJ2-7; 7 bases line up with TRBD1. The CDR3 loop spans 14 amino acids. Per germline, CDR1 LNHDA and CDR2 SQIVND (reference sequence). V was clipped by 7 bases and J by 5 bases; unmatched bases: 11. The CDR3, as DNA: TGTGCCAGTACCTCGAGGGGGCGCAAGGACGAGCAGTACTTC. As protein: CASTSRGRKDEQYF.

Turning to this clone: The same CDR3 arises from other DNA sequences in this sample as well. Here the CDR3 DNA reads TGTGCCAGCTCCCCGACCGGGGTCGCCGGGGCCAACGTCCTGACTTTC. Encoded protein: CASSPTGVAGANVLTF. J is TRBJ2-6 and V is TRBV25-1; possible D gene TRBD2, 5 bases. CDR3 length: 16 amino acids. Trimming shortened V by 8 bases and J by 4 bases, and 18 bases separated the two germline ends. CDR1 MGHDK and CDR2 SYGVNS come from the germline V gene.

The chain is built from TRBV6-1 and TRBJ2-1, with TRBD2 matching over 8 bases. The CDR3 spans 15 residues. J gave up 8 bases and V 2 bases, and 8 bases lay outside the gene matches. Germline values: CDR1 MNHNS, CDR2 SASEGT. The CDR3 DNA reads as TGTGCCAGCAGTGAAACTCCGGGAGGGCCGCATGAGCAGTTCTTC. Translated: CASSETPGGPHEQFF.

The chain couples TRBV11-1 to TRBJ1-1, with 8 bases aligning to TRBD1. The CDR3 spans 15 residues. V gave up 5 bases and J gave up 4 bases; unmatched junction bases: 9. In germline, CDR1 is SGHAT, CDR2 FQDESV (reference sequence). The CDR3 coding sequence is TGTGCCAGCAGCCGCTGGACAGGGCAGGGCACTGAAGCTTTCTTT. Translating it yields CASSRWTGQGTEAFF.

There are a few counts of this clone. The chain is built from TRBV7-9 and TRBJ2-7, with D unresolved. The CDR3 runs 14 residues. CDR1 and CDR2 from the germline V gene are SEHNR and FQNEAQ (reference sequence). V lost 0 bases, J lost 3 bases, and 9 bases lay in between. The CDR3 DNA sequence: TGTGCCAGCAGCTTAGCGTCTCCAGGCTACGAGCAGTACTTC. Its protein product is CASSLASPGYEQYF. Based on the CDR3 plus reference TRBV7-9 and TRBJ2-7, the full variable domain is DTGVSQNPRHKITKRGQNVTFRCDPISEHNRLYWYRQTLGQGPEFLTYFQNEAQLEKSRLLSDRFSAERPKGSFSTLEIQRTEQGDSAMYLCASSLASPGYEQYFGPGTRLTVT.

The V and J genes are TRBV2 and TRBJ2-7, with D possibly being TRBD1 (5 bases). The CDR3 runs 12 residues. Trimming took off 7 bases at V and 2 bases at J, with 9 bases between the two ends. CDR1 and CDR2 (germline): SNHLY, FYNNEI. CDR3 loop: CASTREPYEQYF. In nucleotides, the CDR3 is TGTGCCAGCACCAGGGAACCCTACGAGCAGTACTTC.

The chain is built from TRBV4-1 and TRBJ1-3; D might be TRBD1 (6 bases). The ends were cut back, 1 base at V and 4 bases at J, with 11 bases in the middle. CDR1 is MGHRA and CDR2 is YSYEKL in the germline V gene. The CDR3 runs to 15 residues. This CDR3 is CASSQGTVGGNTIYF. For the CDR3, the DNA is TGCGCCAGCAGCCAAGGGACAGTGGGAGGAAACACCATATATTTT.

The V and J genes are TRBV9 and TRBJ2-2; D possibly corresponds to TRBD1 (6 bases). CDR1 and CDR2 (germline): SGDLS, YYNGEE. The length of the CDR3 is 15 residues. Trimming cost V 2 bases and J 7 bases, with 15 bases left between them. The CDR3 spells CASSVNKGVGGELFF. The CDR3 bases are TGTGCCAGCAGCGTTAATAAGGGGGTTGGCGGGGAGCTGTTTTTT. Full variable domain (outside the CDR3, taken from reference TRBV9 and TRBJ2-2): DSGVTQTPKHLITATGQRVTLRCSPRSGDLSVYWYQQSLDQGLQFLIQYYNGEERAKGNILERFSAQQFPDLHSELNLSSLELGDSALYFCASSVNKGVGGELFFGEGSRLTVL.

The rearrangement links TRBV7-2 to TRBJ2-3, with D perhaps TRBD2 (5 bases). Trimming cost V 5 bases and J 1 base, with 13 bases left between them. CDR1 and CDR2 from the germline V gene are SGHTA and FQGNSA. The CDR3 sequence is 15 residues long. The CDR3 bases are TGTGCCAGCAGCCCCCTAGCCTGGGGCACAGATACGCAGTATTTT. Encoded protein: CASSPLAWGTDTQYF.

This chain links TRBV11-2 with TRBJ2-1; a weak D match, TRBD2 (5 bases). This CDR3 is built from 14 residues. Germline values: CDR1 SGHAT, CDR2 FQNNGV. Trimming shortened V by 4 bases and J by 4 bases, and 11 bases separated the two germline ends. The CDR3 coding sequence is TGTGCCAGCAGCTCTTCGAGCGGATACAATGAGCAGTTCTTC. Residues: CASSSSSGYNEQFF.

The DNA for the CDR3 is TGCGCCAGCAGAAAAGACAGCAACCCAACTAGCACAGATACGCAGTATTTT. Translating gives CASRKDSNPTSTDTQYF. The J gene is TRBJ2-3, the V gene TRBV5-1, with D possibly being TRBD1 (5 bases). V shed 5 bases and J shed 0 bases, with 19 bases lying between them. This CDR3 contains 17 residues. Germline assignment: CDR1 SGHRS and CDR2 YFSETQ.

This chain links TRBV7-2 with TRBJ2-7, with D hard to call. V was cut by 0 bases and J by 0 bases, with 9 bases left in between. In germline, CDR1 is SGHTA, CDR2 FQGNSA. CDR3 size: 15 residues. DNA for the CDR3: TGTGCCAGCAGCTTAGCAATCGGTGGCTCCTACGAGCAGTACTTC. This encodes CASSLAIGGSYEQYF.